The 4 T cell receptor beta chains below were found in one sample sequenced in a study of Ad26.COV2.S vaccination and SARS-CoV-2 variants. The treatment is: 15 to 20 received Ad26.COV2.S at low or high dose, single or two shots; 5 received placebo; per-sample allocation not given. On day 63 after the first injection, vaccine and placebo recipients gave samples. The table came from immunoSEQ multiplex PCR; TCRdb's copy has only in-frame clones and leaves some out. The repertoire holds roughly 320,000 clones, with over 75% as singletons. This specimen was peripheral blood, taken in a trial of Ad26.COV2.S vaccine versus placebo. These receptors originate from a person between 18 and 65 years old who received the Ad26.COV2.S COVID-19 vaccine or a placebo.

The V gene is TRBV18, the J gene TRBJ1-4; D is possibly TRBD1 (5 bases). Trimming cost V 3 bases and J 7 bases, with 9 bases left between them. The germline V gene has CDR1 KGHSH and CDR2 LQKENI. The CDR3 runs 13 residues. The CDR3 coding sequence is TGTGCCAGCTCACCGAGGGACGGTGAAAAACTGTTTTTT. Amino acid sequence: CASSPRDGEKLFF.

The V call is TRBV19, the J call TRBJ1-1; TRBD1 matches 11 bases. J gave up 5 bases and V 4 bases, and 6 bases lay outside the gene matches. The V gene's germline CDR1 is LNHDA and CDR2 SQIVND (reference sequence). The CDR3 spans 15 residues. The CDR3: CASSTPGQGGTEAFF. DNA of the CDR3: TGTGCCAGTAGTACACCGGGACAGGGGGGAACTGAAGCTTTCTTT.

To note about this clone: The sample has other DNA sequences that encode this CDR3 too. The chain couples TRBV12-3 or TRBV12-4 to TRBJ1-2; 7 bases align to TRBD1. The CDR3 has 13 residues. V gave up 1 base and J gave up 4 bases; unmatched junction bases: 0. The CDR3 region is CASSLGQGYGYTF. The CDR3 nucleotides read TGTGCCAGCAGTTTAGGACAGGGCTATGGCTACACCTTC.

The chain links TRBV19 to TRBJ1-1; a possible D gene is TRBD1 (5 bases). V gave up 7 bases and J gave up 0 bases, with 21 bases separating them. The germline CDR1 and CDR2 sequences are LNHDA and SQIVND (reference sequence). This CDR3 has 17 residues. CDR3 bases: TGTGCCAGTACCCTTGGCCACCAGGGAACAGTGAACACTGAAGCTTTCTTT. Translating it yields CASTLGHQGTVNTEAFF.